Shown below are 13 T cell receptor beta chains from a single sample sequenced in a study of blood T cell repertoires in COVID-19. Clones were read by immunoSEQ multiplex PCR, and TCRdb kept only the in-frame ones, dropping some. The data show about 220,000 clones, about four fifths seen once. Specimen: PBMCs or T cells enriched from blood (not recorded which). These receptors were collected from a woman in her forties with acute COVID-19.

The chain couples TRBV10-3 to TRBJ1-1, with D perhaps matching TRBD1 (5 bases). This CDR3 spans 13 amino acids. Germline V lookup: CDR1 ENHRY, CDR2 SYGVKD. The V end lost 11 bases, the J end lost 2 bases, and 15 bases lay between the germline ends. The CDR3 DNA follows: TGTGCCGGCTCACAGGAGTATAACACTGAAGCTTTCTTT. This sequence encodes CAGSQEYNTEAFF.

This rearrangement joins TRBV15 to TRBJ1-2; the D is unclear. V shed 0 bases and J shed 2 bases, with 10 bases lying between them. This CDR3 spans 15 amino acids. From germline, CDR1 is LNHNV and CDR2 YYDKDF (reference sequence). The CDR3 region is CATSRDGLPNYGYTF. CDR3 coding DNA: TGTGCCACCAGCAGAGACGGACTCCCCAACTATGGCTACACCTTC. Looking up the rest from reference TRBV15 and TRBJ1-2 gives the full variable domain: DAMVIQNPRYQVTQFGKPVTLSCSQTLNHNVMYWYQQKSSQAPKLLFHYYDKDFNNEADTPDNFQSRRPNTSFCFLDIRSPGLGDTAMYLCATSRDGLPNYGYTFGSGTRLTVV.

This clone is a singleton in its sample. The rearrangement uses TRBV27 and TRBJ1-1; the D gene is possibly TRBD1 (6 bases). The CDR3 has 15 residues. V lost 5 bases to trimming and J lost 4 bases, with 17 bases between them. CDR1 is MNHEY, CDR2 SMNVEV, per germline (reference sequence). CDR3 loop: CASSPPVGGATEAFF. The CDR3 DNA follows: TGTGCCAGCAGTCCCCCGGTCGGGGGGGCCACTGAAGCTTTCTTT.

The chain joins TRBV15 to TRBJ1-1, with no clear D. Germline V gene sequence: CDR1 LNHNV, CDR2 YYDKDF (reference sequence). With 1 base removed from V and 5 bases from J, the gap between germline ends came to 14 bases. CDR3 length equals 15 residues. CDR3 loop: CATSRAGNRRTEAFF. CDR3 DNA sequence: TGTGCCACCAGCAGAGCCGGGAACCGGAGGACTGAAGCTTTCTTT.

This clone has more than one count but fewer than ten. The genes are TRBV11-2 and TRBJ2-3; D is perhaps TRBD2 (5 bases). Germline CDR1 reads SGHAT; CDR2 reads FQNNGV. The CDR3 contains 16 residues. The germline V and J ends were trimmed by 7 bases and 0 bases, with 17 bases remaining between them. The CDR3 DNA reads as TGTGCCAGCAAAAGAGGGTCGGGCAGAAGCACAGATACGCAGTATTTT. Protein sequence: CASKRGSGRSTDTQYF. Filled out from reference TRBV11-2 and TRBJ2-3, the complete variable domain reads EAGVAQSPRYKIIEKRQSVAFWCNPISGHATLYWYQQILGQGPKLLIQFQNNGVVDDSQLPKDRFSAERLKGVDSTLKIQPAKLEDSAVYLCASKRGSGRSTDTQYFGPGTRLTVL.

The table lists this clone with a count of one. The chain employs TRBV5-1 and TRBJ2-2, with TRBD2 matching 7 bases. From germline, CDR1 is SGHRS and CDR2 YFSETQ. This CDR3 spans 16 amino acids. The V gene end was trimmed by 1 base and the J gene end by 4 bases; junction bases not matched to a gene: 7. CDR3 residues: CASSLKQGGVTGELFF. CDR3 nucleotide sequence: TGCGCCAGCAGCTTGAAGCAGGGAGGGGTCACCGGGGAGCTGTTTTTT.

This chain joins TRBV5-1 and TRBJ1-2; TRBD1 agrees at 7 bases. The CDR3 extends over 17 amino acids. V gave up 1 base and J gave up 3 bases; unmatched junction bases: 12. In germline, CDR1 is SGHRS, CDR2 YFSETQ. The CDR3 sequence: CASSLTGENVFYYGYTF. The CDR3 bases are TGCGCCAGCAGCTTGACAGGGGAGAATGTTTTTTACTATGGCTACACCTTC.

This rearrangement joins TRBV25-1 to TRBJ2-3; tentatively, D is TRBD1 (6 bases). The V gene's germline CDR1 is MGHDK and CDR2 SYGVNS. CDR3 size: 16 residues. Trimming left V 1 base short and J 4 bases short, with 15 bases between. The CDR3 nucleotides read TGTGCCAGCAGTGAATGGGCAGGGGTTGCCGCAGATACGCAGTATTTT. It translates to CASSEWAGVAADTQYF.

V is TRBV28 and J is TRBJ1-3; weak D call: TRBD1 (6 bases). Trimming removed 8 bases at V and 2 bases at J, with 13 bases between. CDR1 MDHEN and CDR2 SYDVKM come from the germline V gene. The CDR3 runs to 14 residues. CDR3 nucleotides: TGTGCCAGCCACACAGGGTTTGCTGGAAACACCATATATTTT. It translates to CASHTGFAGNTIYF.

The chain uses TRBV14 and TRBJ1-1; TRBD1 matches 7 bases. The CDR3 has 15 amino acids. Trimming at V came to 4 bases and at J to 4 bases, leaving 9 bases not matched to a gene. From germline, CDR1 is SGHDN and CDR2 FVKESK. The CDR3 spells CASSPRQGVSTEAFF. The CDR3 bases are TGTGCCAGCAGCCCCCGACAGGGTGTATCCACTGAAGCTTTCTTT.

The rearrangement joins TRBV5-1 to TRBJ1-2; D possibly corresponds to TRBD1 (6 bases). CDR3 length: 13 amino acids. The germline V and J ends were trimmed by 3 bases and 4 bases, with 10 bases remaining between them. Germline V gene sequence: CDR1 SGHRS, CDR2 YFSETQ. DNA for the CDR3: TGCGCCAGCAGCTCCACAGGGCGCTATGGCTACACCTTC. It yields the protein CASSSTGRYGYTF.

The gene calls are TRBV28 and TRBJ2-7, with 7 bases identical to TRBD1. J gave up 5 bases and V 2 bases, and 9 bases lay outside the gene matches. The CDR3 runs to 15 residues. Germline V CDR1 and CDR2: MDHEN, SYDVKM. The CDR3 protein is CASSLHATGNHEQYF. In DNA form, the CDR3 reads TGTGCCAGCAGTTTACACGCGACAGGGAACCACGAGCAGTACTTC.

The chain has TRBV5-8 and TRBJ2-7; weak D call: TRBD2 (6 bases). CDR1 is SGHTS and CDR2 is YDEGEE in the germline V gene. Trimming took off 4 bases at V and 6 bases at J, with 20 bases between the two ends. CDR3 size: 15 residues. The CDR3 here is CASSLETSPLSEQYF. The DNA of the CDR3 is TGTGCCAGCAGCCTCGAGACTAGTCCTCTCTCCGAGCAGTACTTC. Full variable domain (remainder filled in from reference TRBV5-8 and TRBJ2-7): EAGVTQSPTHLIKTRGQQATLRCSPISGHTSVYWYQQALGLGLQFLLWYDEGEERNRGNFPPRFSGRQFPNYSSELNVNALELEDSALYLCASSLETSPLSEQYFGPGTRLTVT.